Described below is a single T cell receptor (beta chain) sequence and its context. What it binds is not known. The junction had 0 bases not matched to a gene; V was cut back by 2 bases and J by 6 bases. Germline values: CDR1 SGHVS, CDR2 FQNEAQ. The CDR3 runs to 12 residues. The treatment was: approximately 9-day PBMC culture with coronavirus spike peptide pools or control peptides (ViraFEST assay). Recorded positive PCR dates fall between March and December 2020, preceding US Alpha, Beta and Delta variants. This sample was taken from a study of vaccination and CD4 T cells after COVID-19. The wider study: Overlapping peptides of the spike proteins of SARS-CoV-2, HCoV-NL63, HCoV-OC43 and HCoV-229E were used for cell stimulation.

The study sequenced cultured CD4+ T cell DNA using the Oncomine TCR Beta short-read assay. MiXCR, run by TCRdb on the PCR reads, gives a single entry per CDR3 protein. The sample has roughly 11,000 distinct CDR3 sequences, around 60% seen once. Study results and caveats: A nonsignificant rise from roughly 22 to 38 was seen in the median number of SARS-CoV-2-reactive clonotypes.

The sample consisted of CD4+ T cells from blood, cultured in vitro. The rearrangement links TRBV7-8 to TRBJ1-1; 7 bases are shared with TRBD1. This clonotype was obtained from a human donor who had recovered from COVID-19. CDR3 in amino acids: CASSLQGAEAFF. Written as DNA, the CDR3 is TGTGCCAGCAGCTTACAGGGGGCTGAAGCTTTCTTT.